This T cell receptor (beta chain) was recovered during a study of CD8 T cells in ankylosing spondylitis. Study findings and constraints: Matched ankylosing spondylitis synovial fluid reportedly showed significant enrichment of disease-linked clones.

In its sample, this clonotype was seen many times. Its cognate antigen is unknown. One entry per CDR3 protein results from TCRdb running MiXCR on the 5' RACE reads. The repertoire holds about 130,000 distinct CDR3 sequences, roughly 8.8% seen once, with approximately 3.6% in the top ten. The sample taken for sequencing was blood, either unsorted or a sorted T cell fraction (not recorded which). The TCR comes from a male donor with ankylosing spondylitis or in good health (not recorded which).

The CDR3 DNA is TGTGCCAGCAGTTCTGGGACAGGGGCGAACACCGGGGAGCTGTTTTTT. It yields the protein CASSSGTGANTGELFF. The rearrangement joins TRBV5-5 to TRBJ2-2; 10 positions agree with TRBD1. Germline V gives CDR1 SGHKS, CDR2 YYEKEE (reference sequence). CDR3 length: 16 amino acids. Trimming removed 5 bases from V and 0 bases from J; junction bases left unmatched: 4. Variable domain in full (rest from reference TRBV5-5 and TRBJ2-2): DAGVTQSPTHLIKTRGQQVTLRCSPISGHKSVSWYQQVLGQGPQFIFQYYEKEERGRGNFPDRFSARQFPNYSSELNVNALLLGDSALYLCASSSGTGANTGELFFGEGSRLTVL.